Shown below are 5 T cell receptor beta chains from a single sample sequenced in a study of shared clonotypes between healthy human individuals. Clones were sequenced by immunoSEQ multiplex PCR, and TCRdb holds only the in-frame ones, with some missing. The sample has millions of clones, approximately 90% seen once. The sample was naive CD4+ T cells sorted from blood. Subset given: CD45RA+ positively selected. The receptors shown here come from a young man in good health.

V is TRBV6-1 and J is TRBJ2-1, with 7 bases aligning to TRBD1. This CDR3 comprises 14 residues. J lost 3 bases, V lost 4 bases, and 3 bases had no gene match. CDR1 and CDR2 from the germline V gene are MNHNS and SASEGT. The CDR3 sequence is CASSGDSFYNEQFF. CDR3 coding DNA: TGTGCCAGCAGTGGGGACAGCTTCTACAATGAGCAGTTCTTC.

The rearrangement links TRBV5-4 to TRBJ2-7; a possible D gene is TRBD1 (6 bases). Germline V gene lookup returns CDR1 SGHNT and CDR2 YYREEE (reference sequence). The CDR3 totals 15 residues. V was clipped by 5 bases and J by 0 bases, with 15 bases between them. CDR3 residues: CASSSGQTRSYEQYF. The DNA for the CDR3 is TGTGCCAGCAGTTCGGGACAAACGCGCTCCTACGAGCAGTACTTC.

This chain joins TRBV19 and TRBJ1-4; D not certain. CDR3 size: 14 residues. The V and J ends lost 2 bases and 8 bases respectively, with 12 bases between them. Germline V CDR1 and CDR2: LNHDA, SQIVND (reference sequence). Here the CDR3 reads CASSIWQDTEKLFF. The CDR3 DNA is TGTGCCAGTAGTATATGGCAGGATACCGAAAAACTGTTTTTT.

As for this clone: Distinct nucleotide sequences in the sample also encode this CDR3. The chain links TRBV4-1 to TRBJ1-4, with D perhaps matching TRBD1 (5 bases). The CDR3 has 14 residues. Trimming took off 1 base at V and 8 bases at J, with 11 bases between the two ends. CDR1 is MGHRA, CDR2 YSYEKL, per germline. The CDR3 reads CASSQGGLGEKLFF. The DNA of the CDR3 is TGCGCCAGCAGCCAAGGGGGGTTGGGAGAAAAACTGTTTTTT.

The chain joins TRBV10-3 to TRBJ1-5; unclear D gene. The CDR3 length is 13 residues. Germline lookup yields CDR1 ENHRY and CDR2 SYGVKD. Deletions cut 5 bases from V and 4 bases from J, with 9 bases between. DNA for the CDR3: TGTGCCATCAGTATGGGAGCTAATCAGCCCCAGCATTTT. It translates to CAISMGANQPQHF.